This T cell receptor (beta chain) was identified during a study of blood T cells in healthy people across ages. Study outcomes and limitations: Donor CMV status was unknown, possibly confounding expanded clonotype changes. With naive T cell percentage, TCR beta diversity showed a strong correlation. Roughly linear age-related decline in beta diversity appeared, significant by age approximately 40.

With a J-beta primer mix and a sample-barcoded 5' primer, a second PCR ran roughly 6 to 11 cycles. Researchers report that a template-switch adaptor with 12 random nucleotides tagged each cDNA molecule. One entry per CDR3 protein, called by TCRdb with MiXCR from the 5' RACE reads. The table shows 1.5 million to 2 million distinct CDR3 sequences, with roughly a third occurring only once. This clonotype was counted a few times. Its specificity is unknown. V was clipped by 0 bases and J by 4 bases, with 13 bases between them. The germline V gene encodes CDR1 DFQATT and CDR2 SNEGSKA (reference sequence). The CDR3 is 14 residues long.

The receptor's source is a woman in her twenties or thirties in good health. The chain uses TRBV20-1 and TRBJ2-7, with D tentatively TRBD1 (7 bases). Sequencing was done on a sample of blood. The CDR3 DNA reads TGCAGTGCTAGAGATGGTCAGGGGGGATACGAGCAGTACTTC. It translates to CSARDGQGGYEQYF.